This T cell receptor beta chain was sequenced during a study of cytomegalovirus exposure and HLA in healthy donors. Study conclusions and caveats: There were some V segments, including TRBV6-2 and TRBV6-3, excluded as indistinguishable. When presence/absence was analysed, sequencing depth was taken to be roughly uniform across donors. Analyzed later, association rates of TCRs varied across HLA loci, with DRB1 most and HLA-C fewest. An apparent linkage of common viral pathogens to several of the most significant clusters emerged in a later analysis.

About this clone itself: Its antigen is not identified.

Both 60 Vbeta primers and 13 Jbeta primers went into the PCR. Assay: immunoSEQ multiplex PCR; the TCRdb copy retains only in-frame clones and omits some. Here the sample spans some 110,000 clones, roughly 73% being singletons. The V end was cut by 7 bases, the J end by 6 bases, with 15 bases between. CDR3 size: 13 residues. Germline lookup yields CDR1 MNHNY and CDR2 SVGAGI (reference sequence). The sequencing sample was made of PBMCs. V is TRBV6-6 and J is TRBJ1-2; the D gene is possibly TRBD1 (6 bases). The source of this sequence is a man in his sixties in good health and CMV-seropositive. DNA of the CDR3: TGTGCCAGCACCCCGCAGGGGTTTGATGGCTACACCTTC. Translating it yields CASTPQGFDGYTF.